This T cell receptor beta chain was retrieved from a study of T cells in women clearing cervical HPV infection. Findings and caveats of the study: CIN3+ cases had significantly higher TCR repertoire richness than controls, but evenness did not differ. Unknown T-cell numbers per sample may underlie the richness differences.

With respect to this clone: What it recognizes is unknown. The read halts 3 residues ahead of the CDR3 end, with the missing end drawn from the germline J gene.

Repertoires were generated with immunoSEQ multiplex PCR, while TCRdb's copy carries only in-frame clones and drops some. This sample's table reports 23,000 or so clones. MY09/MY11 PCR detected cervical HPV DNA; dot-blot assigned genotypes. V lost 3 bases to trimming and J lost 5 bases; unmatched junction nucleotides: 3. This CDR3 contains 14 residues. Germline CDR1 is SGHRS and CDR2 is YFSETQ. The gene calls are TRBV5-1 and TRBJ2-7; 12 bases line up with TRBD1. The receptor was derived from a woman between 18 and 75 years old with a cervical HPV16 infection that either progressed to CIN3+ or cleared (not recorded which). The specimen was blood buffy coat. The part of the CDR3 DNA that was read is TGCGCCAGCAGCTGGGGACAGGGGGCAAACGAG. It codes for CASSWGQGANE. The complete CDR3 reads CASSWGQGANEQYF.